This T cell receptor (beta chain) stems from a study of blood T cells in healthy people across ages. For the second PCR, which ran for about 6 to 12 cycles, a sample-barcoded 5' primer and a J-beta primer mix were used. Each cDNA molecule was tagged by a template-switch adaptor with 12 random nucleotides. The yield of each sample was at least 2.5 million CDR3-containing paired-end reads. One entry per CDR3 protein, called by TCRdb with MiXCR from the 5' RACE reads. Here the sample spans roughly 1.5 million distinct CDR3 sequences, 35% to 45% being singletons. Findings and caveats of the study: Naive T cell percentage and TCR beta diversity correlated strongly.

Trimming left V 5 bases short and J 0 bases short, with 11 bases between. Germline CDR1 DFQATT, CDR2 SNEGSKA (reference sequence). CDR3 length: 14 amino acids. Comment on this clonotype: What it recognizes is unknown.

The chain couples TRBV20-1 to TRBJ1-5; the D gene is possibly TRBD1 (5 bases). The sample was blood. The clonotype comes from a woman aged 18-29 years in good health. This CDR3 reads CSAAGPYSNQPQHF. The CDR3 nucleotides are TGCAGTGCTGCGGGACCCTATAGCAATCAGCCCCAGCATTTT.